Following are 9 T cell receptor beta chains from one sample sequenced in a study of response to subunit inactivated influenza vaccine. TCRdb analysed the RT-PCR reads with MiXCR anew, one entry per CDR3 protein. The repertoire holds hundreds of thousands of distinct CDR3 sequences, with around 14% as singletons. The sequences come from PBMCs from blood, collected 14 to 15 days before vaccination. These receptor sequences come from a man aged 45-65 years who received an inactivated influenza vaccine.

The CDR3 DNA is TGTGCCAGCTCACCAATTCTGGACGTTGAGACCCAGTACTTC. As protein: CASSPILDVETQYF. The V and J genes are TRBV18 and TRBJ2-5; the D is unclear. Germline V gene data show CDR1 as KGHSH and CDR2 as LQKENI. The V gene lost 2 bases and the J gene lost 5 bases, with 12 bases spanning the gap. The CDR3 is 14 amino acids.

This clonotype was counted between two and nine times. The J gene is TRBJ2-7, the V gene TRBV28; TRBD1 agrees at 9 bases. The CDR3 length is 15 residues. The germline CDR1 and CDR2 sequences are MDHEN and SYDVKM. Losses at the gene ends were 5 bases for V and 7 bases for J; bases not matched to a gene: 12. CDR3 DNA sequence: TGTGCCAGCAGTCAGCCCCGGGACAGGGTGAGAGAGCAGTACTTC. Translation: CASSQPRDRVREQYF.

The table lists this clonotype with many counts. V usage is TRBV3-1 and J usage is TRBJ2-7; TRBD1 aligns across 7 bases. The germline CDR1 and CDR2 sequences are LGHDT and YNNKEL (reference sequence). Germline trimming cut 0 bases from V and 2 bases from J; bases unmatched to any gene: 7. This CDR3 comprises 16 residues. CDR3 sequence: CASSQDSRGRAYEQYF. DNA of the CDR3: TGTGCCAGCAGCCAAGATAGCAGGGGGAGAGCCTACGAGCAGTACTTC.

This clonotype was found many times. This sequence joins TRBV3-1 and TRBJ2-1; 13 bases fit TRBD2. Germline V lookup: CDR1 LGHDT, CDR2 YNNKEL (reference sequence). The CDR3 sequence is 16 residues long. V lost 3 bases, J lost 6 bases, and 5 bases stayed unmatched. CDR3 bases: TGTGCCAGCAGCCAGGGACTAGCGGGACGTACCAATGAGCAGTTCTTC. It translates to CASSQGLAGRTNEQFF.

This clonotype was recorded at least ten times. V usage is TRBV5-1 and J usage is TRBJ2-7; D is perhaps TRBD1 (6 bases). This CDR3 comprises 15 residues. The V and J ends lost 1 base and 2 bases respectively, with 13 bases between them. Germline CDR1 reads SGHRS; CDR2 reads YFSETQ. Here the CDR3 reads CASSLLGDNAYEQYF. The CDR3 DNA sequence: TGCGCCAGCAGCTTGTTGGGGGACAATGCCTACGAGCAGTACTTC.

This clonotype was counted only a few times. This chain uses TRBV12-3 or TRBV12-4 with TRBJ1-3, with TRBD1 as a possible D gene (6 bases). The CDR3 has 16 residues. With 1 base removed from V and 4 bases from J, the gap between germline ends came to 14 bases. The CDR3 DNA sequence: TGTGCCAGCAGTTTAGATACAGGGATTGTGGGAAACACCATATATTTT. This gives the protein CASSLDTGIVGNTIYF.

This clonotype has only a few counts. This chain connects TRBV12-3 or TRBV12-4 to TRBJ2-7, with D possibly TRBD1 on 5 matching bases. V lost 3 bases, J lost 2 bases, and 14 bases lay in between. The CDR3 runs 15 residues. The CDR3 bases are TGTGCCAGCAGTTTCATAAGGGGTCAAACCTACGAGCAGTACTTC. Its translation: CASSFIRGQTYEQYF.

The V and J genes are TRBV3-1 and TRBJ2-2; D gene ambiguous. The CDR3 contains 12 residues. V was trimmed by 6 bases and J by 7 bases, leaving 9 bases between them. CDR1 LGHDT and CDR2 YNNKEL come from the germline V gene (reference sequence). The CDR3 coding sequence is TGTGCCAGCAGACGGACCGGCGGGGAGCTGTTTTTT. As protein: CASRRTGGELFF.

V gene TRBV20-1 combines with J gene TRBJ2-3; 8 bases are shared with TRBD2. Germline CDR1 and CDR2: DFQATT and SNEGSKA (reference sequence). The CDR3 extends over 16 amino acids. Trimming cost V 0 bases and J 7 bases; bases outside gene matches: 12. The CDR3 loop is CSARDASGGRTYTQYF. DNA of the CDR3: TGCAGTGCTAGAGATGCCAGCGGGGGACGGACTTATACGCAGTATTTT.